Sequencing of this T cell receptor (beta chain) was carried out in a study of shared clonotypes between healthy human individuals. Overall study context: Three plates were used per donor for CD4 naive, three for CD4 memory, two for CD8 naive and one for CD8 memory. Study conclusions and caveats: Lower generation probabilities were found for non-shared clonotypes than for those shared by all four donors. Although depth was large, rarefaction showed that sequencing of the sorted subsets was incomplete.

Remarks on this clone: Its antigen is currently unknown.

V lost 0 bases to trimming and J lost 7 bases, with 11 bases between them. The CDR3 is 14 amino acids. Germline CDR1 and CDR2: SGDLS and YYNGEE. Only CD45RO-negative cells positively selected for CCR7 counted as naive CD8 cells, so terminally differentiated effector memory CD45RA+ cells were excluded. This table comes from immunoSEQ multiplex PCR, and its TCRdb copy is limited to in-frame clones, with some not included. The sample has millions of clones; approximately 94% are singletons. Sample: naive CD8+ T cells from PBMCs. The receptor comes from a young man in good health. Some clones in this sample may be carry-over from other donors' samples. This sequence joins TRBV9 and TRBJ2-1; D gene uncertain. The DNA of the CDR3 is TGTGCCAGCAGCGTAGCGGGTTTGGGAAATGAGCAGTTCTTC. This gives the protein CASSVAGLGNEQFF.